This T cell receptor (beta chain) comes out of a study of blood T cell repertoires in COVID-19. Germline loops: CDR1 MNHEY, CDR2 SVGAGI. Trimming pared 6 bases from V and 7 bases from J, leaving 16 bases between. The CDR3 loop spans 13 amino acids. Method: immunoSEQ multiplex PCR; TCRdb's copy keeps in-frame clones and lacks some. The data hold about 140,000 clones, with nearly 80% observed a single time. What was sequenced was PBMCs or T cells enriched from blood (not recorded which). The origin of this receptor is a woman aged 50 to 60 who had recovered from COVID-19. The V and J genes are TRBV6-5 and TRBJ2-7; maybe TRBD2 (5 bases). CDR3 nucleotides: TGTGCCAGCAGGAGCGGCAATCTGGGGGAGCAGTACTTC. Amino acids: CASRSGNLGEQYF.